This T cell receptor (beta chain) was profiled in a study of T cell responses to AZD1222 COVID-19 vaccine. Here immunoSEQ multiplex PCR was the method, and the copy in TCRdb shows in-frame clones only, minus some. This sample has tens of thousands of clones; roughly 84% occur once, and the top ten carry roughly 7.3%. Unmatched junction bases numbered 7, after V lost 6 bases and J lost 3 bases. There are 14 residues in the CDR3. Germline-derived CDR1 and CDR2 are SGHVS and FNYEAQ. This TCR came from an adult in good health. The specimen comprised peripheral blood, sampled on day 0 of AZD1222 vaccination. The V and J genes are TRBV7-6 and TRBJ2-7, with 8 bases identical to TRBD1. The CDR3 coding sequence is TGTGCCAGCAGTCTTCGACAGGGGATCTACGAGCAGTACTTC. The encoded protein is CASSLRQGIYEQYF.